The clone carrying this T cell receptor beta chain came up once. Blood genomic DNA input for TRB amplification was about 240-550 ng. BIOMED2 TRB-A/B primer pools were used in multiplex TRB PCR. In TCRdb, the multiplex PCR reads were re-called with MiXCR into one record per CDR3 protein. The table has about 14,000 distinct CDR3 sequences, approximately 28% seen once. This entry is derived from a study of T and B cells in COVID-19 patients. The junction had 6 bases not matched to a gene; V was cut back by 4 bases and J by 3 bases. This CDR3 is built from 16 residues. Germline V gives CDR1 SGHNT, CDR2 YYREEE (reference sequence).

This chain joins TRBV5-4 and TRBJ2-5; TRBD2 matches 13 bases. The material sequenced was blood. The source is a human donor who had recovered from COVID-19. The CDR3 sequence is CASSLALAGGEETQYF. The CDR3 nucleotides are TGTGCCAGCAGCCTGGCACTAGCGGGAGGGGAAGAGACCCAGTACTTC.